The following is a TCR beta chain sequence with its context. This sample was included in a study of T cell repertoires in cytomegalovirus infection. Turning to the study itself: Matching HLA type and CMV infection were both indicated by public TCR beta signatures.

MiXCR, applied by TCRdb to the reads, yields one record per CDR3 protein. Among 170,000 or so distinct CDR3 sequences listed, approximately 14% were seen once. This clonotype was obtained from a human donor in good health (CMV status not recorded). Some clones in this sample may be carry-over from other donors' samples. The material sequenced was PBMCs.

The CDR3 nucleotides read TGTGCCAGCAGTCCAGCCGGGACAGGGACCTTCATGGCCAACGTCCTGACTTTC. Translation: CASSPAGTGTFMANVLTF. V usage is TRBV6-5 and J usage is TRBJ2-6, with 9 bases aligning to TRBD1. Trimming took 5 bases from V and 6 from J; bases not matched to a gene: 14. The CDR3 is 18 residues long. Germline-derived CDR1 and CDR2 are MNHEY and SVGAGI.